These 27 T cell receptor beta chains were all obtained from the same sample, sequenced in a study of spatial heterogeneity in lung cancer. Time point: blood at routine non-recurrence follow-up after resection. TCRdb re-derived calls from the 5' RACE reads in MiXCR, one entry per CDR3 protein. Of under 20,000 distinct CDR3 sequences listed, over 8% are singletons. Material: PBMCs, obtained at follow-up. The receptors were gathered from a female donor with early-stage non-small cell lung cancer.

This clonotype was found many times. The rearrangement uses TRBV12-3 or TRBV12-4 and TRBJ2-5; no firm D call. V gave up 3 bases and J gave up 5 bases, with 13 bases separating them. The CDR3 spans 14 residues. CDR3 bases: TGTGCCAGCAGTTTTCCCGGGCCTTCGGAGACCCAGTACTTC. It yields the protein CASSFPGPSETQYF.

This clonotype occurred many times. The CDR3 loop is CATLLAGALQYF. CDR3 in DNA: TGTGCCACCCTATTGGCGGGTGCCTTACAGTATTTT. The chain has TRBV6-6 and TRBJ2-3, with D maybe TRBD2 (5 bases). Trimming removed 10 bases at V and 12 bases at J, with 20 bases between. Germline CDR1 reads MNHNY; CDR2 reads SVGAGI (reference sequence). The CDR3 sequence is 12 residues long.

At least ten counts were recorded for this clonotype. The V gene is TRBV7-3, the J gene TRBJ1-2; tentative D call: TRBD1 (5 bases). Trimming left V 5 bases short and J 8 bases short, with 21 bases between. The CDR3 totals 15 residues. Per the germline V gene, CDR1 is SGHTA and CDR2 is FQGTGA. CDR3 amino acids: CASSREGTLAGGYTF. CDR3 sequence (DNA): TGTGCCAGCAGCCGAGAAGGGACTCTCGCCGGGGGCTACACCTTC.

In its sample, this clonotype ranks as medium-sized. The chain is built from TRBV18 and TRBJ2-7; 11 bases fit TRBD2. CDR1 KGHSH and CDR2 LQKENI come from the germline V gene. CDR3 length: 14 amino acids. V was clipped by 3 bases and J by 5 bases; unmatched bases: 3. CDR3 nucleotides: TGTGCCAGCTCACCTAAACTAGCGGGAGACGAGCAGTACTTC. Translation: CASSPKLAGDEQYF.

This clonotype was recorded many times. V is TRBV28 and J is TRBJ1-2; D possibly corresponds to TRBD1 (6 bases). Germline V gene data show CDR1 as MDHEN and CDR2 as SYDVKM. The CDR3 totals 13 residues. V gave up 5 bases and J gave up 4 bases, with 11 bases separating them. CDR3 coding DNA: TGTGCCAGCAGTCCACAGGGAAGCTATGGCTACACCTTC. Translation gives CASSPQGSYGYTF.

This clonotype is labeled as medium-sized (0.01 to 0.1%). The chain combines TRBV7-9 with TRBJ1-4; 7 bases are shared with TRBD1. Trimming at V came to 5 bases and at J to 7 bases, leaving 10 bases not matched to a gene. The CDR3 is 15 amino acids. The germline gives CDR1 SEHNR, CDR2 FQNEAQ (reference sequence). Here the CDR3 DNA reads TGTGCCAGCAGCCCGAGGACAGGCAGAGGTGAAAAACTGTTTTTT. Amino acid sequence: CASSPRTGRGEKLFF.

There are many counts of this clonotype. The chain has TRBV5-5 and TRBJ2-7; 9 nucleotides align to TRBD1. Germline CDR1 is SGHKS and CDR2 is YYEKEE (reference sequence). The ends lost 9 bases at V and 2 bases at J; junction bases unmatched: 3. The CDR3 runs 12 residues. DNA for the CDR3: TGTGCCACCGGACAGGGGCCCTACGAGCAGTACTTC. Encoded protein: CATGQGPYEQYF.

The rearrangement uses TRBV19 and TRBJ2-2; 12 bases map to TRBD2. The germline V gene has CDR1 LNHDA and CDR2 SQIVND (reference sequence). The CDR3 totals 15 residues. V lost 3 bases to trimming and J lost 10 bases; unmatched junction nucleotides: 6. The CDR3 region has the DNA TGTGCCAGTAGTATGCTAGCGGGGGGGCCGGTGGAGCTGTTTTTT. Its protein product is CASSMLAGGPVELFF.

This clonotype turned up a few times. The chain uses TRBV12-3 or TRBV12-4 and TRBJ2-7, with 14 bases aligning to TRBD2. The CDR3 loop spans 16 amino acids. Trimming at V came to 6 bases and at J to 2 bases, leaving 6 bases not matched to a gene. The CDR3 loop is CASRKTSGGATYEQYF. In DNA form, the CDR3 reads TGTGCCAGCAGAAAGACTAGCGGGGGGGCCACCTACGAGCAGTACTTC.

This clonotype was seen more than once but under ten times. This chain joins TRBV29-1 and TRBJ1-2, with D maybe TRBD1 (6 bases). The CDR3 has 12 amino acids. Between the trimmed V and J ends, which lost 4 bases and 8 bases, there was a span of 14 bases. Germline CDR1 and CDR2: SQVTM and ANQGSEA. The CDR3 protein is CSVGWGAVGYTF. The CDR3 nucleotides read TGCAGCGTTGGATGGGGGGCGGTGGGCTACACCTTC.

This chain links TRBV7-1 with TRBJ2-5; 9 bases map to TRBD1. TRBV7-1 is marked as an open reading frame, function uncertain. V lost 3 bases to trimming and J lost 5 bases; unmatched junction nucleotides: 10. This CDR3 is built from 16 residues. The CDR3 is CASSSSPGQGWETQYF. The CDR3 nucleotides are TGTGCCAGCAGCTCCAGTCCGGGACAGGGTTGGGAGACCCAGTACTTC.

In regard to this clonotype: A much larger clone lies one base from this, so it may be a read error. The CDR3 sequence is CASSSPLASYERYF. For the CDR3, the DNA is TGTGCCAGCAGTTCCCCACTAGCGAGCTACGAGCGGTACTTC. The chain uses TRBV6-6 and TRBJ2-7; TRBD2 matches at 7 bases. This CDR3 has 14 residues. Germline CDR1 reads MNHNY; CDR2 reads SVGAGI (reference sequence).

At least ten counts were recorded for this clonotype. The CDR3 DNA is TGTGCCACCAGCAGCCCCGGGACGAGGAGTAACTATGGCTACACCTTC. It translates to CATSSPGTRSNYGYTF. The rearrangement joins TRBV15 to TRBJ1-2, with D perhaps matching TRBD1 (5 bases). CDR3 size: 16 residues. CDR1 LNHNV and CDR2 YYDKDF come from the germline V gene (reference sequence). With 3 bases removed from V and 1 base from J, the gap between germline ends came to 15 bases.

Ten or more counts support this clonotype. The chain links TRBV7-9 to TRBJ2-7; a possible D gene is TRBD2 (6 bases). The CDR3 covers 15 residues. V lost 1 base and J 5 bases, leaving 15 bases between the germline ends. The V gene's germline CDR1 is SEHNR and CDR2 FQNEAQ (reference sequence). Here the CDR3 DNA reads TGTGCCAGCAGCTTAGTTTTTGGAGGGACCCACGAGCAGTACTTC. Its translation is CASSLVFGGTHEQYF.

This clonotype was seen repeatedly, ten times or more. This sequence joins TRBV5-6 and TRBJ2-5; 7 bases fit TRBD2. The V gene's germline CDR1 is SGHDT and CDR2 YYEEEE. This CDR3 spans 17 amino acids. The V segment lost 0 bases and the J segment 0 bases; nucleotides outside the gene matches: 8. The CDR3 reads CASSLARREGYQETQYF. The CDR3, as DNA: TGTGCCAGCAGCTTGGCCCGGAGGGAGGGCTACCAAGAGACCCAGTACTTC.

This chain uses TRBV18 with TRBJ2-5; the match to TRBD2 covers 10 bases. This CDR3 has 17 residues. The germline V gene has CDR1 KGHSH and CDR2 LQKENI. The V and J ends lost 0 bases and 3 bases, in that order; junction bases with no gene match: 7. CDR3 nucleotides: TGTGCCAGCTCACCACCTTCACTAGCGGGGTGGAAAGAGACCCAGTACTTC. It codes for CASSPPSLAGWKETQYF.

This clonotype has at least ten counts. The chain joins TRBV19 to TRBJ2-5; D is undetermined. This CDR3 is 14 amino acids long. CDR1 is LNHDA, CDR2 SQIVND, per germline (reference sequence). V was clipped by 5 bases and J by 1 base, with 11 bases between them. In DNA, the CDR3 is TGTGCCAGTAGTCTACGACACGGCCAAGAGACCCAGTACTTC. As protein: CASSLRHGQETQYF.

This clonotype was observed many times. The V call is TRBV29-1, the J call TRBJ1-2, with D possibly TRBD1 on 5 matching bases. Trimming left V 1 base short and J 5 bases short, with 17 bases between. The CDR3 contains 15 residues. Germline assignment: CDR1 SQVTM and CDR2 ANQGSEA. CDR3 amino acids: CSVEGARGARYGYTF. The CDR3 DNA is TGCAGCGTTGAAGGGGCCAGAGGGGCCCGTTATGGCTACACCTTC.

This clonotype was found many times. The chain couples TRBV2 to TRBJ2-2, with 9 bases aligning to TRBD1. J gave up 3 bases and V 6 bases, and 2 bases lay outside the gene matches. The CDR3 spans 14 residues. Per germline, CDR1 SNHLY and CDR2 FYNNEI. The CDR3 here is CASRWTGDTGELFF. The DNA of the CDR3 is TGTGCCAGCAGGTGGACAGGGGACACCGGGGAGCTGTTTTTT.

The chain combines TRBV6-2 or TRBV6-3 with TRBJ2-1; 10 positions match TRBD1. The CDR3 consists of 15 residues. CDR1 is MNHEY, CDR2 SVGEGT, per germline. Losses at the gene ends were 2 bases for V and 2 bases for J; bases not matched to a gene: 0. CDR3 loop: CASSYGTGAYNEQFF. CDR3 coding DNA: TGTGCCAGCAGTTACGGGACAGGGGCCTACAATGAGCAGTTCTTC.

The chain employs TRBV28 and TRBJ1-4; D is unclear. CDR1 MDHEN and CDR2 SYDVKM come from the germline V gene. The CDR3 is 16 amino acids. Trimming shortened V by 3 bases and J by 7 bases, and 18 bases separated the two germline ends. CDR3 amino acids: CASSFGDRSGFEKLFF. The CDR3 DNA follows: TGTGCCAGCAGTTTCGGGGATAGATCAGGTTTTGAAAAACTGTTTTTT.

This clonotype was seen many times. The CDR3 loop is CSVLGISYEQYF. CDR3 DNA: TGCAGCGTGTTAGGGATCTCCTACGAGCAGTACTTC. The chain employs TRBV29-1 and TRBJ2-7; D is ambiguous. Germline loops: CDR1 SQVTM, CDR2 ANQGSEA. This CDR3 spans 12 amino acids. V lost 6 bases and J 0 bases, leaving 9 bases between the germline ends.

This clonotype was recorded many times. The chain links TRBV5-1 to TRBJ2-1, with a weak D call TRBD2 (6 bases). CDR3 length: 16 amino acids. V lost 0 bases and J 0 bases, leaving 10 bases between the germline ends. In germline, CDR1 is SGHRS, CDR2 YFSETQ. The CDR3 region is CASSLVALASYNEQFF. The CDR3 bases are TGCGCCAGCAGCTTGGTGGCACTAGCCTCCTACAATGAGCAGTTCTTC.

The table lists this clonotype with many counts. V is TRBV6-5 and J is TRBJ1-2; tentative D call: TRBD1 (5 bases). The CDR3 consists of 13 residues. From germline, CDR1 is MNHEY and CDR2 SVGAGI. Trimming cost V 9 bases and J 8 bases, with 19 bases left between them. The CDR3 reads CASGTGAVEGYTF. The CDR3 DNA reads as TGTGCCAGTGGGACCGGGGCTGTTGAGGGCTACACCTTC.

This clonotype was detected ten times or more. This chain connects TRBV28 to TRBJ1-1; TRBD1 agrees at 9 bases. Losses at the gene ends were 7 bases for V and 3 bases for J; bases not matched to a gene: 15. The germline CDR1 and CDR2 sequences are MDHEN and SYDVKM. The CDR3 runs 17 residues. The CDR3 here is CASTTPRVWDRDTEAFF. The CDR3 bases are TGTGCCAGCACCACACCCAGGGTCTGGGACAGGGACACTGAAGCTTTCTTT.

This clonotype was seen ten or more times. CDR3 sequence: CAWKRLNTGELFF. The CDR3 nucleotides are TGTGCCTGGAAACGGCTGAACACCGGGGAGCTGTTTTTT. The chain joins TRBV30 to TRBJ2-2; D not resolved. Between the trimmed V and J ends, which lost 4 bases and 1 base, there was a span of 7 bases. CDR3 length: 13 residues. Germline CDR1 and CDR2: GTSNPN and SVGIG (reference sequence).

Many counts were recorded for this clonotype. V is TRBV7-2 and J is TRBJ2-2, with 11 positions matching TRBD1. V dropped 5 bases and J dropped 6; count of bases not matched to a gene: 5. The V gene's germline CDR1 is SGHTA and CDR2 FQGNSA. CDR3 length: 15 residues. CDR3 DNA: TGTGCCAGCAGCCCGGACAGGGGGCGAGCCGGGGAGCTGTTTTTT. This encodes CASSPDRGRAGELFF.